The clone carrying this T cell receptor (beta chain) was observed many times. Antigen unknown. The data originate from a study of T-cell memory formation after mild COVID-19. Whole-study findings and limits: Prior to infection, memory already included some responding clones, suggesting cross-reactive memory joined. CD4+ contracting clones were mainly CM and EM; CD8+ ones, EMRA. The authors did not confirm SARS-CoV-2 specificity of second-wave clones peaking day 37.

The CDR3 is 17 residues long. After removal of 6 bases from V and 5 bases from J, the junction contained 15 bases not matched to a gene. One entry per CDR3 protein results from TCRdb running MiXCR on the 5' RACE reads. The sample has 30,000 to 40,000 distinct CDR3 sequences; roughly 11% are singletons. The chain combines TRBV12-3 or TRBV12-4 with TRBJ2-2, with 7 bases matching TRBD2. This TCR was recovered from a man aged 18 to 29 who had mild COVID-19 (a few samples of this study predate the infection). Cell type and time point are not known. Sequenced input: PBMCs or a T cell subset sorted from them (not recorded which). The CDR3, as DNA: TGTGCCAGCAGGACTGGAAGAGCGGGGCGAACAACCGGGGAGCTGTTTTTT. This encodes CASRTGRAGRTTGELFF.